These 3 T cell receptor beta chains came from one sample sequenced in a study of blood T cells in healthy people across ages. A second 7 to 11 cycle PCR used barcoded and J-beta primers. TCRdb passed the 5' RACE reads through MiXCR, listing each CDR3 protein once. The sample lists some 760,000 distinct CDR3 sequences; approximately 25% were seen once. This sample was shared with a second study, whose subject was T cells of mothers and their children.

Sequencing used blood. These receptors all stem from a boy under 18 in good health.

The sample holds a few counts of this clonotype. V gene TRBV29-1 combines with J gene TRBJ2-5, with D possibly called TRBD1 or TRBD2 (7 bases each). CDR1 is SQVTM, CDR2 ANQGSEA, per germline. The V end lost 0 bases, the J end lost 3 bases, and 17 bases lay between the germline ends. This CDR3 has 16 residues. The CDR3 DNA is TGCAGCGTTGAAGATCTACTTGCAGGGGGGGAAGAGACCCAGTACTTC. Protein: CSVEDLLAGGEETQYF.

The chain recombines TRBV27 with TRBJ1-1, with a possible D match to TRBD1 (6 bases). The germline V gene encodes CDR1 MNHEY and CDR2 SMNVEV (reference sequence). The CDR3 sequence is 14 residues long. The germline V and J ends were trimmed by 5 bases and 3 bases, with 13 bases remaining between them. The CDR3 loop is CASSRGGDDTEAFF. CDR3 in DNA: TGTGCCAGCAGTAGGGGGGGAGACGACACTGAAGCTTTCTTT.

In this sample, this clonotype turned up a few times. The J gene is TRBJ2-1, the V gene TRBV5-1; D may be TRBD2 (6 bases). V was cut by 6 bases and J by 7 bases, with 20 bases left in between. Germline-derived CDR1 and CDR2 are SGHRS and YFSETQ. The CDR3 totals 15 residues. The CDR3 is CASTKTLGLTNEQFF. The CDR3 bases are TGCGCCAGCACCAAGACTCTGGGACTCACTAATGAGCAGTTCTTC.